A selection of T cell receptor beta chains follows, all from one sample in a study of T cell responses to AZD1222 COVID-19 vaccine. This table comes from immunoSEQ multiplex PCR, and its TCRdb copy is limited to in-frame clones, with some not included. This sample yields around 130,000 clones, of which 80% to 95% are seen a single time; about 1.9% belongs to the top ten. The material sequenced was peripheral blood, taken 28 days after the second AZD1222 dose. These receptor sequences come from an adult who received the AZD1222 COVID-19 vaccine. Each CDR3 is given with its conserved first and last residue. A D gene is named only where the DNA matches it firmly. Rows may omit the clone size; those that give it use once, few, many or a size class.

V gene	clone size	J gene	D gene	CDR3 protein	CDR3 DNA
TRBV30	-	TRBJ2-5	-	CAWSVQGWETQYF	TGTGCCTGGAGTGTACAGGGTTGGGAGACCCAGTACTTC
TRBV30	-	TRBJ2-1	TRBD2	CAWSSGTSVYEQFF	TGTGCCTGGAGTTCCGGGACTAGTGTGTATGAGCAGTTCTTC
TRBV7-9	-	TRBJ1-6	TRBD1	CASSFGRTGDSPLHF	TGTGCCAGCAGCTTTGGGAGAACAGGGGATTCACCCCTCCACTTT
TRBV6-2/TRBV6-3	-	TRBJ1-5	-	CASSYTQANQPQHF	TGTGCCAGCAGTTACACACAAGCAAATCAGCCCCAGCATTTT
TRBV19	-	TRBJ1-2	TRBD1	CASSTGTASYGYTF	TGTGCCAGTAGTACCGGGACAGCCAGCTATGGCTACACCTTC
TRBV7-3	-	TRBJ2-6	-	CASSLKESYSGANVLTF	TGTGCCAGCAGCTTAAAAGAGAGTTACTCTGGGGCCAACGTCCTGACTTTC
TRBV6-6	-	TRBJ2-1	-	CASSSPGPPYNEQFF	TGTGCCAGCAGTTCGCCAGGGCCCCCCTACAATGAGCAGTTCTTC
TRBV2	once	TRBJ2-5	TRBD1	CASSAQGLRQETQYF	TGTGCCAGCAGTGCACAGGGGCTCCGGCAAGAGACCCAGTACTTC
TRBV4-1	-	TRBJ1-2	TRBD1	CASSRGLPGTVANYGYTF	TGCGCCAGCAGCCGCGGACTCCCCGGGACAGTAGCTAACTATGGCTACACCTTC
TRBV7-8	-	TRBJ1-6	-	CASSLLGVEATTRSYNSPLHF	TGTGCCAGCAGCTTACTAGGTGTGGAGGCCACTACCCGCTCCTATAATTCACCCCTCCACTTT
TRBV4-2	-	TRBJ2-5	-	CASSQDHTPQETQYF	TGTGCCAGCAGCCAAGACCACACACCACAAGAGACCCAGTACTTC
TRBV19	-	TRBJ1-3	-	CASSIEDSGNTIYF	TGTGCCAGTAGTATAGAGGACTCTGGAAACACCATATATTTT
TRBV6-5	-	TRBJ1-2	TRBD1	CASSPPGGNGYTF	TGTGCCAGCAGTCCACCAGGGGGTAATGGCTACACCTTC
TRBV3-1/TRBV3-2	-	TRBJ2-5	-	CASSHPGGGETQYF	TGTGCCAGCAGCCACCCTGGAGGGGGGGAGACCCAGTACTTC
TRBV27	-	TRBJ1-1	-	CASSFNQGPTEAFF	TGTGCCAGCAGTTTTAATCAGGGTCCCACTGAAGCTTTCTTT
TRBV7-9	few	TRBJ2-1	-	CASSINTGNNEQFF	TGTGCCAGCAGCATAAATACAGGGAACAATGAGCAGTTCTTC
TRBV29-1	-	TRBJ2-5	TRBD2	CSVADLAGVILETQYF	TGCAGCGTCGCCGACCTAGCGGGGGTGATTCTGGAGACCCAGTACTTC
TRBV5-1	-	TRBJ1-6	-	CASSLFFTSPNYNSPLHF	TGCGCCAGCAGCTTGTTTTTTACTTCACCCAATTATAATTCACCCCTCCACTTT
TRBV29-1	-	TRBJ1-2	-	CSVEDSIGGHYGYTF	TGCAGCGTTGAAGATAGTATCGGCGGGCACTATGGCTACACCTTC
TRBV20-1	-	TRBJ1-4	TRBD1	CSASDRGLGEKLFF	TGCAGTGCTAGTGACAGGGGTCTTGGTGAAAAACTGTTTTTT
TRBV5-4	-	TRBJ1-2	TRBD1	CASRIQGAEGYTF	TGTGCCAGCAGGATACAGGGGGCGGAGGGCTACACCTTC
TRBV27	-	TRBJ2-3	TRBD2	CASSFFSGRDHTQYF	TGTGCCAGCAGTTTCTTTAGCGGGAGGGACCATACGCAGTATTTT
TRBV7-9	-	TRBJ2-3	-	CASSLFGDTQYF	TGTGCCAGCAGCTTATTCGGAGATACGCAGTATTTT
TRBV6-2/TRBV6-3	-	TRBJ2-5	-	CASSYSGQGRKTQYF	TGTGCCAGCAGTTACTCGGGGCAGGGTAGGAAGACCCAGTACTTC
TRBV9	-	TRBJ1-1	-	CASSPPVVTEAFF	TGTGCCAGCAGCCCCCCGGTGGTCACTGAAGCTTTCTTT
TRBV13	-	TRBJ1-1	-	CASSLGDRPEAFF	TGTGCCAGCAGCTTAGGTGATAGGCCTGAAGCTTTCTTT
TRBV5-1	once	TRBJ2-3	TRBD1	CASSLRQGSTDTQYF	TGCGCCAGCAGCCTACGACAGGGAAGCACAGATACGCAGTATTTT
TRBV5-1	-	TRBJ2-2	TRBD2	CASSLGGLAGGPGELFF	TGCGCCAGCAGCTTGGGCGGACTAGCGGGAGGCCCCGGGGAGCTGTTTTTT
TRBV18	-	TRBJ1-4	-	CASSMGATNEKLFF	TGTGCCAGCTCGATGGGGGCTACGAATGAAAAACTGTTTTTT
TRBV7-2	-	TRBJ1-5	-	CASSLQKSNQPQHF	TGTGCCAGCAGTCTACAGAAGAGCAATCAGCCCCAGCATTTT
TRBV6-5	-	TRBJ1-5	TRBD1	CASSRGDRDDQPQHF	TGTGCCAGCAGTCGGGGGGACAGGGATGATCAGCCCCAGCATTTT
TRBV14	-	TRBJ2-7	-	CASSTRLREQYF	TGTGCCAGCAGCACCCGCCTACGAGAGCAGTACTTC
TRBV19	-	TRBJ1-1	-	CASRQDGLTRAFF	TGTGCCAGTAGGCAGGACGGACTCACTCGTGCTTTCTTT
TRBV9	once	TRBJ1-5	TRBD1	CASSGGQGRDQPQHF	TGTGCCAGCAGCGGCGGACAGGGTCGGGATCAGCCCCAGCATTTT
TRBV27	few	TRBJ1-6	-	CASSFGGSPLHF	TGTGCCAGCAGTTTCGGGGGATCACCCCTCCACTTT